The 27 T cell receptor beta chains reported below all come from one sample, sequenced in a study of cytomegalovirus exposure and HLA in healthy donors. Amplification used 60 Vbeta primers and 13 Jbeta primers. Sequenced by immunoSEQ multiplex PCR; TCRdb stores in-frame clones only, minus some. The top ten clones hold less than 0.75% of a sample with under 150,000 clones, roughly 79% of them seen once. Sequencing was carried out using PBMCs. The receptors stem from a man between 18 and 35 years old in good health and CMV-seronegative.

Note on this clone: This sample includes further DNA sequences coding for the same CDR3. V gene TRBV4-3 combines with J gene TRBJ2-1; 9 nucleotides align to TRBD1. The CDR3 loop spans 15 amino acids. In germline, CDR1 is LGHNA, CDR2 YSLEER. Unmatched junction bases numbered 12, after V lost 8 bases and J lost 7 bases. The CDR3, as DNA: TGCGCCAGCGCTCCGGAGGGACAGGGCGGTAATGAGCAGTTCTTC. Translated, it gives CASAPEGQGGNEQFF.

This chain links TRBV11-2 with TRBJ1-4, with TRBD1 matching over 7 bases. This CDR3 contains 16 residues. V lost 4 bases and J lost 6; bases outside the gene matches: 11. Germline lookup yields CDR1 SGHAT and CDR2 FQNNGV. The CDR3 nucleotides read TGTGCCAGCAGCTCTATAAGGACAGGAGGAGATGAAAAACTGTTTTTT. Its protein is CASSSIRTGGDEKLFF.

The CDR3 protein is CASSFAEGGGGSYEQYF. The CDR3 nucleotides are TGTGCCAGCAGCTTCGCGGAGGGTGGGGGAGGTTCCTACGAGCAGTACTTC. This chain connects TRBV11-2 to TRBJ2-7; D is perhaps TRBD2 (6 bases). The CDR3 is 17 amino acids. Per germline, CDR1 SGHAT and CDR2 FQNNGV. Deletions cut 3 bases from V and 1 base from J, with 19 bases between.

V is TRBV5-4 and J is TRBJ1-2; a possible D gene is TRBD1 (6 bases). The CDR3 loop spans 14 amino acids. Between the trimmed V and J ends, which lost 5 bases and 7 bases, there was a span of 18 bases. Germline V gene data show CDR1 as SGHNT and CDR2 as YYREEE (reference sequence). In nucleotides, the CDR3 is TGTGCCAGCAGGTTATACCGGGACACTTCTGGCTACACCTTC. The encoded protein is CASRLYRDTSGYTF.

The rearrangement joins TRBV5-1 to TRBJ2-3, with D maybe TRBD2 (6 bases). Deletions cut 2 bases from V and 4 bases from J, with 11 bases between. This CDR3 is 14 amino acids long. In germline, CDR1 is SGHRS, CDR2 YFSETQ. CDR3 in amino acids: CASSFGRRADTQYF. The CDR3 DNA reads as TGCGCCAGCAGCTTTGGGCGGAGGGCAGATACGCAGTATTTT.

The chain is built from TRBV28 and TRBJ2-3; no reliable D call. The CDR3 contains 14 residues. Trimming removed 3 bases from V and 1 base from J, with 8 bases in between. Germline V gene sequence: CDR1 MDHEN, CDR2 SYDVKM. CDR3 DNA sequence: TGTGCCAGCAGTTTCTTCTCGGGCACAGATACGCAGTATTTT. Its translation: CASSFFSGTDTQYF.

The V and J genes are TRBV9 and TRBJ1-1; 7 bases are shared with TRBD1. Germline V gene sequence: CDR1 SGDLS, CDR2 YYNGEE. This CDR3 has 13 amino acids. The V gene end was trimmed by 3 bases and the J gene end by 5 bases; junction bases not matched to a gene: 4. The CDR3 DNA sequence: TGTGCCAGCAGCGAGACAGGGAGAACTGAAGCTTTCTTT. Encoded protein: CASSETGRTEAFF.

The chain uses TRBV9 and TRBJ1-3; no reliable D call. The CDR3 sequence is 15 residues long. Deletions cut 7 bases from V and 0 bases from J, with 14 bases between. Germline values: CDR1 SGDLS, CDR2 YYNGEE. This CDR3 reads CASRRPAGSGNTIYF. The CDR3 region has the DNA TGTGCCAGCCGTCGTCCCGCAGGCTCTGGAAACACCATATATTTT.

The chain recombines TRBV6-1 with TRBJ2-7; possible D gene TRBD2, 7 bases. This CDR3 comprises 21 residues. Germline V gene lookup returns CDR1 MNHNS and CDR2 SASEGT. The V end was cut by 6 bases, the J end by 4 bases, with 37 bases between. CDR3 protein: CASRERGGGQTLTQLVYEQYF. CDR3 nucleotides: TGTGCCAGCAGGGAAAGGGGGGGTGGGCAGACCCTAACCCAGTTAGTATACGAGCAGTACTTC.

The chain joins TRBV18 to TRBJ2-3, with D hard to call. The CDR3 has 12 amino acids. V was trimmed by 6 bases and J by 6 bases, leaving 10 bases between them. Per the germline V gene, CDR1 is KGHSH and CDR2 is LQKENI. CDR3 sequence reads: CASSPGVDTQYF. The CDR3 DNA is TGTGCCAGCTCCCCCGGAGTTGATACGCAGTATTTT.

The gene calls are TRBV14 and TRBJ1-6, with D possibly being TRBD1 (5 bases). V dropped 0 bases and J dropped 10 bases, with 19 bases sitting between them. Per germline, CDR1 SGHDN and CDR2 FVKESK. The CDR3 covers 17 residues. The CDR3 loop reads CASSQDRAGWIKSPLHF. In nucleotides, the CDR3 is TGTGCCAGCAGCCAAGATCGGGCAGGGTGGATTAAATCACCCCTCCACTTT. The complete variable domain, with remaining parts taken from reference TRBV14 and TRBJ1-6, reads EAGVTQFPSHSVIEKGQTVTLRCDPISGHDNLYWYRRVMGKEIKFLLHFVKESKQDESGMPNNRFLAERTGGTYSTLKVQPAELEDSGVYFCASSQDRAGWIKSPLHFGNGTRLTVT.

The J gene is TRBJ1-5, the V gene TRBV11-2; TRBD1 matches at 7 bases. Germline V gene data show CDR1 as SGHAT and CDR2 as FQNNGV. Unmatched junction bases numbered 5, after V lost 3 bases and J lost 3 bases. CDR3 length: 15 amino acids. CDR3: CASSLGDSLNQPQHF. In DNA, the CDR3 is TGTGCCAGCAGCTTGGGGGACAGCCTCAATCAGCCCCAGCATTTT.

V gene TRBV6-5 combines with J gene TRBJ1-2; 8 bases match TRBD1. The CDR3 has 14 residues. In germline, CDR1 is MNHEY, CDR2 SVGAGI. V was clipped by 5 bases and J by 10 bases; unmatched bases: 12. The CDR3 bases are TGTGCCAGCAGTCAGGCCGGGACAGGAAACTTCTACACCTTC. Its protein is CASSQAGTGNFYTF.

The rearrangement links TRBV7-9 to TRBJ2-7; weak D call: TRBD1 (5 bases). Germline V gene lookup returns CDR1 SEHNR and CDR2 FQNEAQ (reference sequence). Trimming removed 4 bases at V and 3 bases at J, with 13 bases between. CDR3 size: 14 residues. CDR3 in amino acids: CASSSEGAYYEQYF. The CDR3 DNA is TGTGCCAGCAGCTCAGAAGGGGCCTACTACGAGCAGTACTTC.

The table lists this clone with a count of one. The chain has TRBV7-2 and TRBJ2-7, with D tentatively TRBD2 (5 bases). The CDR3 spans 13 residues. Trimming left V 2 bases short and J 4 bases short, with 9 bases between. Germline assignment: CDR1 SGHTA and CDR2 FQGNSA. The CDR3 sequence: CASSLLTGYEQYF. The CDR3 nucleotides are TGTGCCAGCAGCTTATTAACGGGATACGAGCAGTACTTC.

The CDR3 loop reads CATSSLPGGPYNEQFF. The CDR3 DNA follows: TGTGCCACCAGCAGCCTACCAGGGGGCCCTTACAATGAGCAGTTCTTC. The gene calls are TRBV15 and TRBJ2-1; 8 bases fit TRBD1. This CDR3 has 16 residues. Germline trimming cut 3 bases from V and 4 bases from J; bases unmatched to any gene: 8. In germline, CDR1 is LNHNV, CDR2 YYDKDF (reference sequence).

In regard to this clone: The same CDR3 is also encoded by other DNA sequences in this sample. The rearrangement uses TRBV29-1 and TRBJ1-1; D gene unclear. This CDR3 has 15 residues. Trimming left V 1 base short and J 0 bases short, with 12 bases between. From germline, CDR1 is SQVTM and CDR2 ANQGSEA. CDR3 coding DNA: TGCAGCGTTGAAGCCGGGAGCTTCATGAACACTGAAGCTTTCTTT. Translation gives CSVEAGSFMNTEAFF.

J is TRBJ1-2 and V is TRBV28; D uncertain. This CDR3 region has 17 residues. Germline CDR1 reads MDHEN; CDR2 reads SYDVKM. Trimming left V 5 bases short and J 8 bases short, with 27 bases between. CDR3 in amino acids: CASSVMGYPNSAGGYTF. CDR3 nucleotides: TGTGCCAGCAGTGTGATGGGGTACCCGAACTCGGCGGGGGGCTACACCTTC.

The chain recombines TRBV28 with TRBJ2-5, with TRBD2 as a possible D gene (5 bases). The length of the CDR3 is 14 residues. Germline lookup yields CDR1 MDHEN and CDR2 SYDVKM. V gave up 2 bases and J gave up 4 bases, with 11 bases separating them. Here the CDR3 reads CASSLGARGETQYF. In nucleotides, the CDR3 is TGTGCCAGCAGTTTAGGAGCCCGGGGAGAGACCCAGTACTTC.

In this sample, this clone turned up a few times. The chain employs TRBV4-1 and TRBJ2-7, with D maybe TRBD2 (5 bases). V lost 3 bases and J lost 3, with 18 bases in between. This CDR3 is 16 amino acids long. CDR1 and CDR2 from the germline V gene are MGHRA and YSYEKL. This chain's CDR3 is CASSQGSLRGRYEQYF. The CDR3 coding sequence is TGCGCCAGCAGCCAGGGTAGCCTAAGAGGGCGCTACGAGCAGTACTTC.

The chain joins TRBV9 to TRBJ1-6, with D unresolved. The length of the CDR3 is 14 residues. Germline values: CDR1 SGDLS, CDR2 YYNGEE. Trimming pared 3 bases from V and 8 bases from J, leaving 12 bases between. DNA for the CDR3: TGTGCCAGCAGCGGTGGGAGTAAATATTCACCCCTCCACTTT. It encodes CASSGGSKYSPLHF.

This clone was seen more than once but under ten times. The chain recombines TRBV4-3 with TRBJ1-4, with D hard to call. Trimming removed 6 bases from V and 8 bases from J, with 16 bases in between. The CDR3 loop spans 14 amino acids. Germline V gene sequence: CDR1 LGHNA, CDR2 YSLEER. The CDR3 reads CASSPREGGEKLFF. DNA for the CDR3: TGCGCCAGCAGTCCCCGTGAGGGTGGAGAAAAACTGTTTTTT.

The V gene is TRBV4-1, the J gene TRBJ1-2; 7 bases are shared with TRBD1. Germline CDR1 reads MGHRA; CDR2 reads YSYEKL. CDR3 length: 16 amino acids. Trimming took 0 bases from V and 4 from J; bases not matched to a gene: 8. The CDR3 loop reads CASSQDATGKSYGYTF. In DNA form, the CDR3 reads TGCGCCAGCAGCCAAGATGCGACAGGGAAATCCTATGGCTACACCTTC.

CDR3 in DNA: TGTGCCAGTAACCCCGGACAGGGAAGGAACACTGAAGCTTTCTTT. Its translation: CASNPGQGRNTEAFF. This chain joins TRBV5-6 and TRBJ1-1; 8 bases align to TRBD1. The CDR3 has 15 residues. With V trimmed by 8 bases and J by 1 base, 10 bases remained unmatched. The germline CDR1 and CDR2 sequences are SGHDT and YYEEEE. Using reference TRBV5-6 and TRBJ1-1 for the parts outside the CDR3, the full variable domain is DAGVTQSPTHLIKTRGQQVTLRCSPKSGHDTVSWYQQALGQGPQFIFQYYEEEERQRGNFPDRFSGHQFPNYSSELNVNALLLGDSALYLCASNPGQGRNTEAFFGQGTRLTVV.

This clone appeared once. This sequence joins TRBV27 and TRBJ2-7, with D perhaps TRBD2 (5 bases). This CDR3 is 14 amino acids long. V lost 7 bases and J lost 3, with 16 bases in between. Germline loops: CDR1 MNHEY, CDR2 SMNVEV (reference sequence). CDR3 in amino acids: CASTPAESIYEQYF. The CDR3 DNA follows: TGTGCCAGCACCCCAGCGGAGTCTATCTACGAGCAGTACTTC.

V gene TRBV27 combines with J gene TRBJ1-1; TRBD1 matches at 9 bases. This CDR3 has 15 amino acids. The junction had 7 bases not matched to a gene; V was cut back by 5 bases and J by 3 bases. Germline V lookup: CDR1 MNHEY, CDR2 SMNVEV (reference sequence). The CDR3 sequence is CASSPYRGHDTEAFF. The DNA of the CDR3 is TGTGCCAGCAGTCCTTACAGGGGGCATGACACTGAAGCTTTCTTT.

J is TRBJ1-5 and V is TRBV6-6, with a tentative D call TRBD1 (6 bases). The germline V and J ends were trimmed by 4 bases and 5 bases, with 15 bases remaining between them. Germline values: CDR1 MNHNY, CDR2 SVGAGI (reference sequence). CDR3 length: 15 amino acids. CDR3 in DNA: TGTGCCAGCAGTTCTTTGGACAGAATCCATCAGCCCCAGCATTTT. Translating it yields CASSSLDRIHQPQHF.